This T cell receptor beta chain was observed in a study of vaccination effects on CD4 cells after COVID-19. The wider study: Post-vaccine specimens were collected at a median of 72 days following the second dose.

With respect to this clone: Its antigen is still unknown.

Data came from immunoSEQ multiplex PCR; TCRdb stores just in-frame clones and leaves some out. The table lists roughly 56,000 clones, about 80% of them singletons. CDR1 LNHDA and CDR2 SQIVND come from the germline V gene (reference sequence). V was clipped by 9 bases and J by 14 bases, with 34 bases between them. CDR3 size: 17 residues. Expansion with viral peptide pools was applied to antigen-specific CD4+ T cells by the ViraFEST assay prior to sequencing. An approximately 10-day culture period preceded the isolation of CD4+ T cells. Subjects were given two BNT162b2 or mRNA-1273 vaccine doses. Vaccine recipients, nucleocapsid antibody negative, had no prior SARS-CoV-2 infection. PBMC cultures contained about 2 million cells per well, 7.5 to 10 IU/ml IL-2 and 10 ug/ml peptides. Half-medium exchanges with IL-2 medium took place on days 3 and 7.

V gene TRBV19 combines with J gene TRBJ1-4; weak D call: TRBD1 (6 bases). This receptor was taken from a human donor who received a COVID-19 vaccine. The sample was CD4+ T cells from PBMCs cultured with HCoV-229E spike peptides, taken after COVID-19 vaccination. The CDR3 region is CASSDSYRDTGRPVLFF. CDR3 sequence (DNA): TGTGCCAGCTCAGACTCTTACCGGGACACAGGCCGTCCGGTGCTGTTTTTT.